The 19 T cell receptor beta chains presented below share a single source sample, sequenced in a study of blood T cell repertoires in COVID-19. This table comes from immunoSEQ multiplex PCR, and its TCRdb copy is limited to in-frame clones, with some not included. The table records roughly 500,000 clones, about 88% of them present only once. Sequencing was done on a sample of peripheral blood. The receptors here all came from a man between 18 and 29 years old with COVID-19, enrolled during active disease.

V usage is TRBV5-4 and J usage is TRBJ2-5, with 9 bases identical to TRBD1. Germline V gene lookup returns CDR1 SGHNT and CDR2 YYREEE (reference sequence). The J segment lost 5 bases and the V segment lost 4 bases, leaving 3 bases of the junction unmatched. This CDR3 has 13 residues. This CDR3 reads CASSEGTGETQYF. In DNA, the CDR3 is TGTGCCAGCAGCGAAGGGACAGGGGAGACCCAGTACTTC.

CDR3 in amino acids: CASSEPKGGATNEKLFF. Written as DNA, the CDR3 is TGTGCCAGCAGCGAGCCGAAAGGGGGGGCAACTAATGAAAAACTGTTTTTT. V gene TRBV7-9 combines with J gene TRBJ1-4; a possible D gene is TRBD1 (6 bases). Trimming pared 5 bases from V and 0 bases from J, leaving 16 bases between. The CDR3 is 17 residues long. CDR1 and CDR2 from the germline V gene are SEHNR and FQNEAQ (reference sequence).

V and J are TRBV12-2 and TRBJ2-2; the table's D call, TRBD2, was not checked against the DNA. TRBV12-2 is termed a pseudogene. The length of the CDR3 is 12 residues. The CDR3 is CASRLEEGELFF. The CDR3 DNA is TGTGCAAGTCGCTTAGAGGAGGGGGAGCTGTTTTTT.

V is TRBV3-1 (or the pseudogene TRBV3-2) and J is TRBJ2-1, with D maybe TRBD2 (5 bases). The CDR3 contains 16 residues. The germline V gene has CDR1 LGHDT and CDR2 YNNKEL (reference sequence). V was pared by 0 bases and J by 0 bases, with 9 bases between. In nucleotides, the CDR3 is TGTGCCAGCAGCCAAGAGGGGAGTAGCTCCTACAATGAGCAGTTCTTC. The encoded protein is CASSQEGSSSYNEQFF.

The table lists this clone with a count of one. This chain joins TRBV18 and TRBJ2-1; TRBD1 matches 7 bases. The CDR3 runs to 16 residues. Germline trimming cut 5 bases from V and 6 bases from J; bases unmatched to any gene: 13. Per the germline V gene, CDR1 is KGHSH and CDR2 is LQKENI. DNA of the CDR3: TGTGCCAGCTCAATTACTCTTACAGGGGACCTCAATGAGCAGTTCTTC. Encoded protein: CASSITLTGDLNEQFF.

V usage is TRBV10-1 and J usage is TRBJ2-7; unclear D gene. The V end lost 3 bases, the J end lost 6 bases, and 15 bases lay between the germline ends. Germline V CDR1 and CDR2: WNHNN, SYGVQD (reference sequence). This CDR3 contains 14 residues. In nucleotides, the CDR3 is TGCGCCAGCAGTGAAGATCGGGTCCTAGGCGAGCAGTACTTC. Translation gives CASSEDRVLGEQYF.

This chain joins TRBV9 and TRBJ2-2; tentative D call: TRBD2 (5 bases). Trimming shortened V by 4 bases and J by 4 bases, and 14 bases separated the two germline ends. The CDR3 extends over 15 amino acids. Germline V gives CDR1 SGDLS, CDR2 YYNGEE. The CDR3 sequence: CASSSTASSTGELFF. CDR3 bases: TGTGCCAGCAGCTCGACGGCTAGCAGCACCGGGGAGCTGTTTTTT.

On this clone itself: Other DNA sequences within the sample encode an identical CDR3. The CDR3 protein is CASSSGLAGPNEQFF. The CDR3 nucleotides read TGCGCCAGCAGCTCGGGACTAGCGGGGCCGAATGAGCAGTTCTTC. The J gene is TRBJ2-1, the V gene TRBV5-1; 13 bases are shared with TRBD2. Trimming removed 3 bases from V and 7 bases from J; junction bases left unmatched: 4. The CDR3 loop spans 15 amino acids. The germline V gene encodes CDR1 SGHRS and CDR2 YFSETQ.

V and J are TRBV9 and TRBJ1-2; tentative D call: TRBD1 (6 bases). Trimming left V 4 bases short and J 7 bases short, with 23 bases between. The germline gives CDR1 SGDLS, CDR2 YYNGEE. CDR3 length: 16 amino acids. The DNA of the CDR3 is TGTGCCAGCAGCCCCCGACTGGGGGCTCGTCTGGGTGGCTACACCTTC. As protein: CASSPRLGARLGGYTF. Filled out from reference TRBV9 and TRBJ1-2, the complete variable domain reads DSGVTQTPKHLITATGQRVTLRCSPRSGDLSVYWYQQSLDQGLQFLIQYYNGEERAKGNILERFSAQQFPDLHSELNLSSLELGDSALYFCASSPRLGARLGGYTFGSGTRLTVV.

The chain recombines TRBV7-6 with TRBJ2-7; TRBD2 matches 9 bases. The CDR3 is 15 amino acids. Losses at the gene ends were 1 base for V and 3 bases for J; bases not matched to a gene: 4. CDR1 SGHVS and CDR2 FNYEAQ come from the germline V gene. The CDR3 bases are TGTGCCAGCAGCTTAGGGTTTAGCGGGGGCTACGAGCAGTACTTC. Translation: CASSLGFSGGYEQYF.

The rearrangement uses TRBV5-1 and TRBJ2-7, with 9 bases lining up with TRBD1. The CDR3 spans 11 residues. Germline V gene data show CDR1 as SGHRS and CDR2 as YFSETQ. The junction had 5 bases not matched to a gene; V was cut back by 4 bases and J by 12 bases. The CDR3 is CASSLTGGRYF. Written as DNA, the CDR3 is TGCGCCAGCAGCCTGACAGGGGGTAGGTACTTC.

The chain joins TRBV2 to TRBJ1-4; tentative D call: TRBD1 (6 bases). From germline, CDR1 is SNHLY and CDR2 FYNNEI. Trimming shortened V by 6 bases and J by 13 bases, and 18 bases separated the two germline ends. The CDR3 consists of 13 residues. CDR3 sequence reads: CASRGDTGYILFF. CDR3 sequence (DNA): TGTGCCAGCAGGGGAGACACAGGGTACATACTGTTTTTT.

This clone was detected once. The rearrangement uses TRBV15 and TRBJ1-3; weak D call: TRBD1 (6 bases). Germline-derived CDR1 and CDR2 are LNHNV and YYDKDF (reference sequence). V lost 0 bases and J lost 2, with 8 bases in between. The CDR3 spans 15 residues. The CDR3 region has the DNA TGTGCCACCAGCAGAGACAGGGGTGCTGGAAACACCATATATTTT. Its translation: CATSRDRGAGNTIYF.

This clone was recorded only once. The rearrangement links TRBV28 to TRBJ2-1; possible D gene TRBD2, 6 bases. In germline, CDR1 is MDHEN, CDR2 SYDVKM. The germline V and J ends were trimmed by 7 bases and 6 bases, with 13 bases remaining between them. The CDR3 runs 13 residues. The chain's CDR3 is CASTRHGGNEQFF. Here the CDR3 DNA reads TGTGCCAGCACCCGCCACGGGGGCAATGAGCAGTTCTTC. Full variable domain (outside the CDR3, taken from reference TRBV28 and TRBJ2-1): DVKVTQSSRYLVKRTGEKVFLECVQDMDHENMFWYRQDPGLGLRLIYFSYDVKMKEKGDIPEGYSVSREKKERFSLILESASTNQTSMYLCASTRHGGNEQFFGPGTRLTVL.

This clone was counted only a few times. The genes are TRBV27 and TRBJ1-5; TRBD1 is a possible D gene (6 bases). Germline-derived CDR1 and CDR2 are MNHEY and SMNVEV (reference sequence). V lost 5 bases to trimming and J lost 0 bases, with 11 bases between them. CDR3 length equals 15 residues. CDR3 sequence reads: CASSPNRASNQPQHF. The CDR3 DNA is TGTGCCAGCAGTCCCAACAGGGCTAGCAATCAGCCCCAGCATTTT.

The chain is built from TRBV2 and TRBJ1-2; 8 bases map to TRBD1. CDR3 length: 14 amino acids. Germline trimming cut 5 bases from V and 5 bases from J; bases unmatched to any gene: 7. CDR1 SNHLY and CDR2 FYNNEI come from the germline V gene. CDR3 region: CASSRDRRDYGYTF. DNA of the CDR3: TGTGCCAGCAGTCGGGACAGGAGAGATTATGGCTACACCTTC.

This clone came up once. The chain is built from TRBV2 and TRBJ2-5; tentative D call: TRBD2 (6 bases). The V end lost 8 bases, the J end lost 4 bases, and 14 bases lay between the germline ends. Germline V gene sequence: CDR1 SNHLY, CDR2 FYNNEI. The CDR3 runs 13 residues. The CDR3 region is CASEDGSRETQYF. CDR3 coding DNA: TGTGCCAGCGAGGACGGGAGTCGAGAGACCCAGTACTTC. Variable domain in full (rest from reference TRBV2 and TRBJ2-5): EPEVTQTPSHQVTQMGQEVILRCVPISNHLYFYWYRQILGQKVEFLVSFYNNEISEKSEIFDDQFSVERPDGSNFTLKIRSTKLEDSAMYFCASEDGSRETQYFGPGTRLLVL.

Here the CDR3 DNA reads TGTGCCAGCAGCTTAGATAACCAGGGCCTAAGTGGCTACACCTTC. This sequence encodes CASSLDNQGLSGYTF. This chain links TRBV11-2 with TRBJ1-2; D is possibly TRBD1 (5 bases). Germline V CDR1 and CDR2: SGHAT, FQNNGV. The CDR3 length is 15 residues. The ends were cut back, 0 bases at V and 7 bases at J, with 15 bases in the middle.

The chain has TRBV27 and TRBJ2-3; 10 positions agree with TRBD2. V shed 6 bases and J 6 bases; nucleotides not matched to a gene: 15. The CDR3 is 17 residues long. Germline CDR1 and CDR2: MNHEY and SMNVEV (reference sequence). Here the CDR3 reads CASSYQPGLARGDTQYF. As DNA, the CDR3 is TGTGCCAGCAGCTACCAACCGGGACTAGCGAGAGGGGATACGCAGTATTTT.